This entry lists 30 T cell receptor beta chains sequenced from one sample in a study of blood T cells in healthy people across ages. Next came a second PCR, run for about 6 to 11 cycles, which used a sample-barcoded 5' primer along with a J-beta primer mix. TCRdb fed the 5' RACE reads into MiXCR, producing one record per CDR3 protein. The sample has just over 800,000 distinct CDR3 sequences, less than 80% seen once. Material: blood. These receptors originate from a man younger than 45 in good health.

The chain couples TRBV3-1 to TRBJ1-1, with 8 bases fitting TRBD1. CDR3 length: 15 residues. Germline CDR1 reads LGHDT; CDR2 reads YNNKEL (reference sequence). V was pared by 4 bases and J by 3 bases, with 7 bases of the junction left unmatched. Here the CDR3 reads CASSPGQGSDTEAFF. As DNA, the CDR3 is TGTGCCAGCAGCCCAGGACAGGGTTCGGACACTGAAGCTTTCTTT.

The V and J genes are TRBV27 and TRBJ1-1; 8 nucleotides align to TRBD1. CDR3 length: 15 residues. Germline V CDR1 and CDR2: MNHEY, SMNVEV (reference sequence). The J segment lost 3 bases and the V segment lost 5 bases, leaving 8 bases of the junction unmatched. The CDR3 protein is CASSRSGGWDTEAFF. DNA of the CDR3: TGTGCCAGCAGTCGGTCAGGGGGCTGGGACACTGAAGCTTTCTTT.

The genes are TRBV20-1 and TRBJ2-3; D might be TRBD2 (7 bases). This CDR3 comprises 17 residues. CDR1 and CDR2 from the germline V gene are DFQATT and SNEGSKA (reference sequence). V lost 5 bases and J lost 4, with 25 bases in between. The CDR3: CSAGGGQPNKRADTQYF. The DNA of the CDR3 is TGCAGTGCTGGCGGGGGCCAACCAAATAAGAGGGCAGATACGCAGTATTTT.

The chain employs TRBV15 and TRBJ2-4, with 10 bases identical to TRBD1. Germline values: CDR1 LNHNV, CDR2 YYDKDF (reference sequence). CDR3 length: 18 residues. V lost 5 bases to trimming and J lost 1 base; unmatched junction nucleotides: 11. CDR3 region: CATSPGQGSNWAKNIQYF. DNA for the CDR3: TGTGCCACCAGCCCGGGACAGGGGTCTAACTGGGCCAAAAACATTCAGTACTTC.

This clonotype has only a few counts. The CDR3 nucleotides read TGCGCCAGCAGCCAAAACGGACCGCCCTTGGATGAGCAGTTCTTC. As protein: CASSQNGPPLDEQFF. The gene calls are TRBV4-3 and TRBJ2-1; D is uncertain. This CDR3 is 15 amino acids long. The V end lost 2 bases, the J end lost 8 bases, and 16 bases lay between the germline ends. Germline CDR1 reads LGHNA; CDR2 reads YSLEER.

The chain is built from TRBV6-2 or TRBV6-3 and TRBJ2-1; 8 nucleotides align to TRBD2. Germline V gene data show CDR1 as MNHEY and CDR2 as SVGEGT. V trimming: 4 bases; J trimming: 10 bases; junction bases outside the gene matches: 6. The CDR3 is made up of 13 amino acids. DNA for the CDR3: TGTGCCAGCAGTTCATATAGCGGGGTCGAGCAGTTCTTC. Protein product: CASSSYSGVEQFF.

The J gene is TRBJ2-7, the V gene TRBV5-6; no clear D gene. The CDR3 is 15 residues long. V was clipped by 2 bases and J by 4 bases, with 16 bases between them. CDR1 SGHDT and CDR2 YYEEEE come from the germline V gene. This CDR3 reads CASSFDTSPQYEQYF. In DNA form, the CDR3 reads TGTGCCAGCAGCTTTGACACGTCTCCCCAATACGAGCAGTACTTC.

This clonotype has more than one count but fewer than ten. This chain links TRBV6-4 with TRBJ2-3; 10 bases map to TRBD2. There are 15 residues in the CDR3. Losses at the gene ends were 5 bases for V and 2 bases for J; bases not matched to a gene: 4. Germline V gene sequence: CDR1 MRHNA, CDR2 SNTAGT. The CDR3 loop is CASSRTSGPTDTQYF. In DNA form, the CDR3 reads TGTGCCAGCAGTCGGACTAGCGGCCCCACAGATACGCAGTATTTT.

This chain uses TRBV20-1 with TRBJ2-5; a possible D gene is TRBD1 (5 bases). CDR1 is DFQATT and CDR2 is SNEGSKA in the germline V gene (reference sequence). The ends were cut back, 5 bases at V and 5 bases at J, with 15 bases in the middle. The CDR3 length is 13 residues. The chain's CDR3 is CSALRKGSETQYF. DNA of the CDR3: TGCAGTGCTTTACGGAAGGGGTCGGAGACCCAGTACTTC.

The rearrangement uses TRBV28 and TRBJ1-5, with D unclear. Germline CDR1 and CDR2: MDHEN and SYDVKM. Trimming took 5 bases from V and 4 from J, leaving 18 bases between them. The CDR3 spans 16 residues. As DNA, the CDR3 is TGTGCCAGCAGTCTCGACTCGGACGGCTGGAATCAGCCCCAGCATTTT. Amino acid sequence: CASSLDSDGWNQPQHF. Variable domain in full (rest from reference TRBV28 and TRBJ1-5): DVKVTQSSRYLVKRTGEKVFLECVQDMDHENMFWYRQDPGLGLRLIYFSYDVKMKEKGDIPEGYSVSREKKERFSLILESASTNQTSMYLCASSLDSDGWNQPQHFGDGTRLSIL.

J is TRBJ2-7 and V is TRBV7-9, with D possibly being TRBD1 (5 bases). The V end was cut by 4 bases, the J end by 4 bases, with 11 bases between. Germline values: CDR1 SEHNR, CDR2 FQNEAQ (reference sequence). The CDR3 is 13 amino acids. CDR3 sequence reads: CASSSDNPYEQYF. CDR3 in DNA: TGTGCCAGCAGCTCGGACAACCCATACGAGCAGTACTTC.

The rearrangement links TRBV12-3 or TRBV12-4 to TRBJ2-7; D might be TRBD1 (6 bases). V was cut by 6 bases and J by 3 bases, with 12 bases left in between. The CDR3 consists of 13 residues. The CDR3, as DNA: TGTGCCAGCAGGAGGGACACAGACTACGAGCAGTACTTC. Its protein product is CASRRDTDYEQYF.

This clonotype showed up just once. The chain carries TRBV6-2 or TRBV6-3 and TRBJ2-1; possibly TRBD2 for D (6 bases). Trimming pared 4 bases from V and 1 base from J, leaving 11 bases between. Germline CDR1 MNHEY, CDR2 SVGEGT. There are 15 residues in the CDR3. In DNA, the CDR3 is TGTGCCAGCAGTTTCTTAGGGACTTCCTACAATGAGCAGTTCTTC. Translation gives CASSFLGTSYNEQFF.

This clonotype was seen once. The chain carries TRBV4-2 and TRBJ2-5, with 16 nucleotides matching TRBD2. This CDR3 has 20 amino acids. Per the germline V gene, CDR1 is LGHNA and CDR2 is YNFKEQ. V dropped 0 bases and J dropped 0; count of bases not matched to a gene: 7. CDR3 sequence reads: CASSQEMGLAGGAYQETQYF. The CDR3 nucleotides are TGTGCCAGCAGCCAAGAGATGGGACTAGCGGGGGGGGCGTACCAAGAGACCCAGTACTTC.

There are a few counts of this clonotype. The chain couples TRBV10-3 to TRBJ2-4, with D maybe TRBD2 (7 bases). Germline values: CDR1 ENHRY, CDR2 SYGVKD. The CDR3 has 16 residues. V lost 0 bases and J lost 4, with 13 bases in between. CDR3 sequence reads: CAISESLQGGKNIQYF. CDR3 bases: TGTGCCATCAGTGAGTCGTTACAGGGAGGGAAAAACATTCAGTACTTC.

This clonotype has a handful of counts. V is TRBV5-1 and J is TRBJ2-5; D is unresolved. Trimming took off 1 base at V and 5 bases at J, with 12 bases between the two ends. CDR1 is SGHRS, CDR2 YFSETQ, per germline. The CDR3 extends over 14 amino acids. Here the CDR3 reads CASSLRSVWETQYF. DNA for the CDR3: TGCGCCAGCAGCTTGAGGAGCGTTTGGGAGACCCAGTACTTC.

This sequence joins TRBV7-2 and TRBJ2-1, with a possible D match to TRBD2 (6 bases). Germline V gene data show CDR1 as SGHTA and CDR2 as FQGNSA. The CDR3 runs 16 residues. Trimming took 2 bases from V and 4 from J, leaving 15 bases between them. The CDR3 here is CASSLNIGGEYNEQFF. For the CDR3, the DNA is TGTGCCAGCAGCTTAAATATTGGCGGGGAATACAATGAGCAGTTCTTC.

The chain has TRBV30 and TRBJ2-4; D perhaps matches TRBD2 (6 bases). Germline CDR1 reads GTSNPN; CDR2 reads SVGIG (reference sequence). The CDR3 loop spans 13 amino acids. Trimming took off 2 bases at V and 13 bases at J, with 18 bases between the two ends. CDR3 sequence (DNA): TGTGCCTGGAGTCTTGGCGGGGCTTTTGAGCAGTACTTC. This gives the protein CAWSLGGAFEQYF.

In its sample, this clonotype was seen a few times. The chain couples TRBV20-1 to TRBJ2-1; TRBD2 matches 10 bases. This CDR3 is built from 17 residues. Trimming at V came to 5 bases and at J to 6 bases, leaving 16 bases not matched to a gene. Germline-derived CDR1 and CDR2 are DFQATT and SNEGSKA (reference sequence). CDR3 DNA: TGCAGTGCTTCGAGCGGGGGGGCGAGCCCCTTCATCAATGAGCAGTTCTTC. This translates into CSASSGGASPFINEQFF.

V gene TRBV3-1 combines with J gene TRBJ2-5, with D perhaps TRBD2 (5 bases). The J call could be wrong; TRBJ2-7 is a better fit for the DNA end. Per the germline V gene, CDR1 is LGHDT and CDR2 is YNNKEL (reference sequence). The CDR3 has 16 residues. The CDR3 protein is CASSQMDRGKGYEQYF. CDR3 sequence (DNA): TGTGCCAGCAGCCAAATGGATCGGGGAAAAGGTTACGAGCAGTACTTC.

The genes are TRBV6-6 and TRBJ1-3; 7 bases map to TRBD1. With V trimmed by 7 bases and J by 2 bases, 5 bases remained unmatched. Germline V gene sequence: CDR1 MNHNY, CDR2 SVGAGI (reference sequence). The CDR3 covers 14 residues. The CDR3 DNA reads as TGTGCCAGCACCTCAGGGGGAACTGGAAACACCATATATTTT. Translation: CASTSGGTGNTIYF.

Here the CDR3 DNA reads TGTGCCAGCACCCAAGGTGAGGGGCCGTACGAGCAGTACTTC. Translated, it gives CASTQGEGPYEQYF. The chain recombines TRBV7-8 with TRBJ2-7, with D possibly called TRBD1 or TRBD2 (5 bases each). Looked up from germline, CDR1 is SGHVS and CDR2 is FQNEAQ. CDR3 length: 14 amino acids. V lost 7 bases and J 4 bases, leaving 17 bases between the germline ends.

The chain recombines TRBV7-9 with TRBJ2-4, with D possibly matching TRBD2 (6 bases). Judging by the DNA end, TRBJ2-7 fits better; the J call may be wrong. The CDR3 totals 12 residues. Germline V gene lookup returns CDR1 SEHNR and CDR2 FQNEAQ (reference sequence). The chain's CDR3 is CASSPGGVEQYF. CDR3 nucleotides: TGTGCCAGCAGCCCAGGAGGGGTCGAGCAGTACTTC.

This clonotype appeared a single time. The V and J genes are TRBV11-1 and TRBJ2-1, with 9 positions matching TRBD1. V gave up 1 base and J gave up 6 bases; unmatched junction bases: 7. The CDR3 totals 16 residues. The germline V gene encodes CDR1 SGHAT and CDR2 FQDESV (reference sequence). CDR3 bases: TGTGCCAGCAGCTTAGGGAACAGGGGGCGAGGCAATGAGCAGTTCTTC. The encoded protein is CASSLGNRGRGNEQFF.

This clonotype was observed a single time. The chain joins TRBV7-9 to TRBJ2-7; 7 positions agree with TRBD2. Germline trimming cut 6 bases from V and 3 bases from J; bases unmatched to any gene: 8. The CDR3 totals 14 residues. The V gene's germline CDR1 is SEHNR and CDR2 FQNEAQ (reference sequence). CDR3 in DNA: TGTGCCAGCAGGTTGGGCGGGGGTGACTACGAGCAGTACTTC. Its translation: CASRLGGGDYEQYF.

The count of this clonotype is one. V usage is TRBV18 and J usage is TRBJ2-7; tentative D call: TRBD1 (6 bases). Deletions cut 3 bases from V and 1 base from J, with 13 bases between. The germline V gene has CDR1 KGHSH and CDR2 LQKENI. The CDR3 is 15 amino acids. DNA of the CDR3: TGTGCCAGCTCACCCCAGGACAGCGTTTCCTACGAGCAGTACTTC. Translation: CASSPQDSVSYEQYF.

The rearrangement links TRBV27 to TRBJ2-5, with 7 nucleotides matching TRBD1. CDR1 is MNHEY and CDR2 is SMNVEV in the germline V gene (reference sequence). The CDR3 length is 17 residues. J was trimmed by 2 bases and V by 7 bases; bases with no gene match: 16. CDR3 region: CASTPTGVGQRQETQYF. The CDR3 DNA reads as TGTGCCAGCACCCCTACTGGGGTGGGACAGAGACAAGAGACCCAGTACTTC.

CDR3 region: CASRLDGDSYEQYF. The CDR3 DNA is TGTGCCAGCAGGTTGGACGGCGACTCCTACGAGCAGTACTTC. V usage is TRBV6-5 and J usage is TRBJ2-7; no clear D gene. V lost 6 bases to trimming and J lost 0 bases, with 12 bases between them. This CDR3 region has 14 residues. Germline lookup yields CDR1 MNHEY and CDR2 SVGAGI.

This clonotype was recorded only once. The chain employs TRBV7-9 and TRBJ1-5; D gene unclear. The CDR3 is 14 residues long. CDR1 is SEHNR, CDR2 FQNEAQ, per germline (reference sequence). Trimming left V 3 bases short and J 0 bases short, with 6 bases between. CDR3 sequence reads: CASSFSNSNQPQHF. The CDR3 region has the DNA TGTGCCAGCAGCTTTTCTAATAGCAATCAGCCCCAGCATTTT.

The chain recombines TRBV6-5 with TRBJ2-7; D gene uncertain. V lost 6 bases and J lost 1, with 16 bases in between. The germline gives CDR1 MNHEY, CDR2 SVGAGI. CDR3 size: 15 residues. The CDR3 is CASSLWAMGSYEQYF. In DNA, the CDR3 is TGTGCCAGCAGCCTATGGGCTATGGGGTCCTACGAGCAGTACTTC.